What follows are 4 T cell receptor beta chains derived from one specimen sequenced in a study of radiotherapy plus CTLA-4 blockade in lung cancer. Produced via immunoSEQ multiplex PCR; TCRdb's table is partial and in-frame only. This table holds 20,000 to 25,000 clones, 73% found once. Sequenced material: peripheral blood, taken from a patient treated with radiotherapy plus ipilimumab. Receptors originate from a human donor with non-small cell lung cancer who had stable disease on radiotherapy plus ipilimumab.

This clone showed up just a few times. The chain links TRBV11-2 to TRBJ2-7; 10 bases line up with TRBD2. The trim removed 2 bases at V and 3 bases at J, leaving 7 bases unmatched. The germline V gene encodes CDR1 SGHAT and CDR2 FQNNGV. This CDR3 contains 16 residues. CDR3 residues: CASSLSSGSLIYEQYF. Here the CDR3 DNA reads TGTGCCAGCAGCTTATCTAGCGGGAGCTTAATCTACGAGCAGTACTTC.

J is TRBJ1-4 and V is TRBV19; TRBD1 might be the D (5 bases). This CDR3 is 16 amino acids long. In germline, CDR1 is LNHDA, CDR2 SQIVND (reference sequence). The V and J ends lost 5 bases and 0 bases respectively, with 13 bases between them. This CDR3 is CASSPGRHATNEKLFF. CDR3 in DNA: TGTGCCAGTAGTCCGGGACGGCATGCAACTAATGAAAAACTGTTTTTT. Full variable domain (remainder filled in from reference TRBV19 and TRBJ1-4): DGGITQSPKYLFRKEGQNVTLSCEQNLNHDAMYWYRQDPGQGLRLIYYSQIVNDFQKGDIAEGYSVSREKKESFPLTVTSAQKNPTAFYLCASSPGRHATNEKLFFGSGTQLSVL.

The rearrangement joins TRBV27 to TRBJ2-7; 7 positions match TRBD1. The CDR3 runs 14 residues. J was trimmed by 4 bases and V by 8 bases; bases with no gene match: 11. Germline loops: CDR1 MNHEY, CDR2 SMNVEV (reference sequence). The CDR3 region is CASGSGTATYEQYF. CDR3 sequence (DNA): TGTGCCAGCGGGTCCGGGACAGCAACGTACGAGCAGTACTTC.

Concerning this clone itself: Other DNA variants within this sample encode the same CDR3. This sequence joins TRBV18 and TRBJ1-2, with D perhaps TRBD1 (5 bases). Germline-derived CDR1 and CDR2 are KGHSH and LQKENI. This CDR3 spans 14 amino acids. V was shortened by 2 bases and J by 7 bases, with 14 bases between the two germline ends. The CDR3 sequence is CASSPTQAQGGYTF. For the CDR3, the DNA is TGTGCCAGCTCACCAACCCAGGCCCAGGGTGGCTACACCTTC. The entire variable domain, with the rest obtained from reference TRBV18 and TRBJ1-2, is as follows: NAGVMQNPRHLVRRRGQEARLRCSPMKGHSHVYWYRQLPEEGLKFMVYLQKENIIDESGMPKERFSAEFPKEGPSILRIQQVVRGDSAAYFCASSPTQAQGGYTFGSGTRLTVV.